What follows are 15 T cell receptor beta chains derived from one specimen sequenced in a study of CD8 T cells in ankylosing spondylitis. TCRdb passed the 5' RACE reads through MiXCR, listing each CDR3 protein once. The repertoire includes fewer than 25,000 distinct CDR3 sequences, roughly 13% of them detected once, and about 35% sits in the top ten. Source material: blood. These TCRs come from a male donor with ankylosing spondylitis or in good health (not recorded which).

This clonotype was seen ten or more times. The chain carries TRBV24-1 and TRBJ2-3; 9 nucleotides line up with TRBD1. Trimming took 4 bases from V and 4 from J; bases not matched to a gene: 8. CDR3 length: 16 amino acids. Germline loops: CDR1 KGHDR, CDR2 SFDVKD. In nucleotides, the CDR3 is TGTGCCACCAGTGACTGGGGACAGGGAATATCAGATACGCAGTATTTT. This sequence encodes CATSDWGQGISDTQYF.

This clonotype was detected only a few times. The J gene is TRBJ2-4, the V gene TRBV4-2, with TRBD1 matching over 7 bases. V gave up 0 bases and J gave up 6 bases; unmatched junction bases: 5. CDR3 size: 15 residues. Germline V lookup: CDR1 LGHNA, CDR2 YNFKEQ. As DNA, the CDR3 is TGTGCCAGCAGCCAAGAAGGACAGGTTAGAAACATTCAGTACTTC. It codes for CASSQEGQVRNIQYF.

This clonotype occurred many times. The chain joins TRBV20-1 to TRBJ1-1; 9 nucleotides agree with TRBD1. Germline trimming cut 6 bases from V and 8 bases from J; bases unmatched to any gene: 4. The CDR3 sequence is 11 residues long. The germline gives CDR1 DFQATT, CDR2 SNEGSKA (reference sequence). DNA for the CDR3: TGCAGTGCACCAGGGACAGGGGAAGCTTTCTTT. As protein: CSAPGTGEAFF.

This clonotype was found a few times. This CDR3 reads CASSLVWYGGGNTGELFF. CDR3 in DNA: TGTGCCAGCAGCTTAGTATGGTATGGAGGAGGGAACACCGGGGAGCTGTTTTTT. The chain uses TRBV7-2 and TRBJ2-2, with TRBD2 as a possible D gene (5 bases). The CDR3 loop spans 18 amino acids. Germline V gene lookup returns CDR1 SGHTA and CDR2 FQGNSA. Deletions cut 1 base from V and 1 base from J, with 16 bases between.

This clonotype was detected only a few times. This sequence joins TRBV29-1 and TRBJ2-1; 9 nucleotides line up with TRBD1. The CDR3 contains 14 residues. Germline V gene lookup returns CDR1 SQVTM and CDR2 ANQGSEA. Germline trimming cut 7 bases from V and 4 bases from J; bases unmatched to any gene: 8. The CDR3 coding sequence is TGCAGCGGCCGGGACAGGGACCAGTACAATGAGCAGTTCTTC. It specifies CSGRDRDQYNEQFF.

The J gene is TRBJ2-7, the V gene TRBV5-6, with D possibly TRBD2 on 6 matching bases. V was clipped by 0 bases and J by 3 bases, with 10 bases between them. From germline, CDR1 is SGHDT and CDR2 YYEEEE. The CDR3 spans 14 residues. CDR3 sequence: CASSLGDSIYEQYV. As DNA, the CDR3 is TGTGCCAGCAGCTTGGGGGACTCAATCTACGAGCAGTACGTC.

In its sample, this clonotype was seen a few times. V and J are TRBV20-1 and TRBJ2-1; 9 bases agree with TRBD2. Germline CDR1 and CDR2: DFQATT and SNEGSKA (reference sequence). The CDR3 consists of 15 residues. Germline trimming cut 3 bases from V and 7 bases from J; bases unmatched to any gene: 10. In nucleotides, the CDR3 is TGCAGTGCTAGGGCCGGGACTAGCCATCTTAATGAGCAGTTCTTC. It codes for CSARAGTSHLNEQFF.

This clonotype was counted ten times or more. V is TRBV7-8 and J is TRBJ1-5; possible D gene TRBD1, 6 bases. CDR1 is SGHVS and CDR2 is FQNEAQ in the germline V gene. V shed 4 bases and J shed 0 bases, with 10 bases lying between them. CDR3 length: 15 residues. CDR3 protein: CASSSQGYSNQPQHF. In DNA form, the CDR3 reads TGTGCCAGCAGCTCACAGGGTTATAGCAATCAGCCCCAGCATTTT.

The gene calls are TRBV5-1 and TRBJ2-3, with 9 nucleotides matching TRBD1. Germline V lookup: CDR1 SGHRS, CDR2 YFSETQ. V lost 2 bases, J lost 2 bases, and 12 bases stayed unmatched. This CDR3 comprises 18 residues. The CDR3, as DNA: TGCGCCAGCAGCTTTAGGAGGGCGGGACAGGGCCCCACAGATACGCAGTATTTT. Amino acids: CASSFRRAGQGPTDTQYF.

This clonotype was counted a few times. The gene calls are TRBV20-1 and TRBJ2-1; D perhaps matches TRBD2 (6 bases). Trimming left V 5 bases short and J 3 bases short, with 17 bases between. CDR1 DFQATT and CDR2 SNEGSKA come from the germline V gene (reference sequence). CDR3 length: 15 residues. The CDR3 bases are TGCAGTGCTCCCCGGAGGGCCGAAGACTACAATGAGCAGTTCTTC. Protein sequence: CSAPRRAEDYNEQFF.

In its sample, this clonotype is medium-sized. The chain couples TRBV5-1 to TRBJ1-5; 9 bases align to TRBD1. CDR3 length equals 15 residues. Per the germline V gene, CDR1 is SGHRS and CDR2 is YFSETQ. The trim removed 4 bases at V and 2 bases at J, leaving 4 bases unmatched. CDR3 protein: CASSLGQGGNQPQHF. CDR3 coding DNA: TGCGCCAGCAGCCTGGGACAGGGCGGCAATCAGCCCCAGCATTTT.

V is TRBV20-1 and J is TRBJ2-2; the match to TRBD2 covers 14 bases. The germline V gene encodes CDR1 DFQATT and CDR2 SNEGSKA (reference sequence). With V trimmed by 3 bases and J by 6 bases, 6 bases remained unmatched. The CDR3 is made up of 16 amino acids. CDR3 sequence reads: CSARRPGLAGAGELFF. The CDR3 nucleotides are TGCAGTGCTAGGAGACCGGGACTAGCGGGAGCCGGGGAGCTGTTTTTT.

This clonotype occurred a few times. The gene calls are TRBV5-1 and TRBJ2-7; 12 bases align to TRBD1. V lost 4 bases and J lost 6; bases outside the gene matches: 5. The CDR3 length is 14 residues. Germline V gives CDR1 SGHRS, CDR2 YFSETQ. The CDR3: CASSAGDRGREQYF. DNA of the CDR3: TGCGCCAGCAGCGCCGGGGACAGGGGGCGCGAGCAGTACTTC.

As for this clonotype: One end of the junction fails to match germline, which may point to a read error. The CDR3 DNA sequence: TGCGTCAGCTCCAACCCGTGGGGTGAGAGCTCCTACAATGAGCAGTTCTTC. It specifies CVSSNPWGESSYNEQFF. The J gene is TRBJ2-1, the V gene TRBV10-1; D ambiguous. The V gene's germline CDR1 is WNHNN and CDR2 SYGVQD (reference sequence). The CDR3 extends over 17 amino acids.

This clonotype was seen many times. The chain is built from TRBV20-1 and TRBJ2-2; TRBD2 agrees at 9 bases. Trimming at V came to 6 bases and at J to 0 bases, leaving 5 bases not matched to a gene. The CDR3 spans 15 residues. Germline assignment: CDR1 DFQATT and CDR2 SNEGSKA (reference sequence). The CDR3 loop is CSAISGGTNTGELFF. In DNA, the CDR3 is TGCAGTGCCATTAGCGGGGGCACGAACACCGGGGAGCTGTTTTTT.